This TCR beta chain was recovered during a study of blood T cell repertoires in COVID-19. Using immunoSEQ multiplex PCR, the repertoire was profiled, and TCRdb retains in-frame clones only, with some absent. The sample lists about 310,000 clones; 75% to 90% were seen once. Trimming pared 3 bases from V and 10 bases from J, leaving 16 bases between. This CDR3 is 14 amino acids long. CDR1 and CDR2 (germline): KGHSH, LQKENI. This TCR was sampled from a woman between 40 and 55 years old who had recovered from COVID-19. Sequencing input: PBMCs or T cells enriched from blood (not recorded which). V and J are TRBV18 and TRBJ2-1; perhaps TRBD1 as D (5 bases). CDR3 loop: CASSPPPRGNEQFF. CDR3 nucleotide sequence: TGTGCCAGCTCACCGCCCCCTAGGGGAAACGAGCAGTTCTTC.